A single sample gave rise to the 10 T cell receptor beta chains below, sequenced in a study of blood T cell repertoires in COVID-19. The repertoire was sequenced with immunoSEQ multiplex PCR; TCRdb's copy has only in-frame clones and lacks some. The sample records almost 80,000 clones, approximately 92% being singletons. Sequenced material: peripheral blood. These receptors originate from a woman over 75 with acute or convalescent COVID-19.

Concerning this clone: This CDR3 is also generated by other DNA sequences in the sample. V is TRBV6-5 and J is TRBJ1-1, with D perhaps matching TRBD1 (6 bases). Per the germline V gene, CDR1 is MNHEY and CDR2 is SVGAGI. V shed 6 bases and J shed 1 base, with 9 bases lying between them. This CDR3 has 13 residues. This chain's CDR3 is CASSWGQNTEAFF. The CDR3 coding sequence is TGTGCCAGCAGCTGGGGACAGAACACTGAAGCTTTCTTT.

The chain links TRBV19 to TRBJ1-6; D is possibly TRBD1 (5 bases). V gave up 6 bases and J gave up 0 bases, with 12 bases separating them. The CDR3 covers 16 residues. The germline CDR1 and CDR2 sequences are LNHDA and SQIVND (reference sequence). CDR3 protein: CASRTGSGSYNSPLHF. The CDR3 DNA follows: TGTGCCAGTAGAACAGGTTCAGGCTCCTATAATTCACCCCTCCACTTT.

This clone showed up just once. The chain employs TRBV28 and TRBJ2-6, with 8 bases identical to TRBD2. The CDR3 covers 17 residues. Germline V gives CDR1 MDHEN, CDR2 SYDVKM. Trimming took 4 bases from V and 3 from J; bases not matched to a gene: 8. The CDR3 bases are TGTGCCAGCAGTTCAGTCGGGGGGGCGTATGGGGCCAACGTCCTGACTTTC. The encoded protein is CASSSVGGAYGANVLTF.

This chain uses TRBV19 with TRBJ1-2, with TRBD1 identical over 8 bases. Germline V lookup: CDR1 LNHDA, CDR2 SQIVND (reference sequence). This CDR3 spans 13 amino acids. V lost 7 bases, J lost 4 bases, and 5 bases stayed unmatched. CDR3 residues: CASTWTGSYGYTF. CDR3 nucleotides: TGTGCCAGTACCTGGACAGGGAGCTATGGCTACACCTTC.

This chain joins TRBV5-1 and TRBJ2-3, with a weak D call TRBD1 (6 bases). The germline V and J ends were trimmed by 3 bases and 1 base, with 12 bases remaining between them. Per germline, CDR1 SGHRS and CDR2 YFSETQ. This CDR3 spans 15 amino acids. The CDR3 loop is CASSSQAGGTDTQYF. The DNA of the CDR3 is TGCGCCAGCAGCTCCCAGGCAGGGGGCACAGATACGCAGTATTTT.

V and J are TRBV4-1 and TRBJ2-7; the D gene is possibly TRBD1 (6 bases). Deletions cut 1 base from V and 3 bases from J, with 13 bases between. The CDR3 loop spans 15 amino acids. Germline assignment: CDR1 MGHRA and CDR2 YSYEKL. For the CDR3, the DNA is TGCGCCAGCAGCCAAGGCAGGGGAAACTACTACGAGCAGTACTTC. This gives the protein CASSQGRGNYYEQYF.

V usage is TRBV28 and J usage is TRBJ2-2, with 10 positions matching TRBD1. The junction had 8 bases not matched to a gene; V was cut back by 5 bases and J by 2 bases. CDR1 is MDHEN, CDR2 SYDVKM, per germline. The CDR3 is 17 residues long. The DNA of the CDR3 is TGTGCCAGCAGTCCCACCAGACAGGGGGCAAACACCGGGGAGCTGTTTTTT. Amino acids: CASSPTRQGANTGELFF.

The chain uses TRBV4-1 and TRBJ1-5; D is uncertain. Trimming left V 0 bases short and J 0 bases short, with 9 bases between. The CDR3 has 16 amino acids. Germline-derived CDR1 and CDR2 are MGHRA and YSYEKL. The CDR3, as DNA: TGCGCCAGCAGCCAAGATTTTTCGTATAGCAATCAGCCCCAGCATTTT. Protein: CASSQDFSYSNQPQHF.

This clone is a singleton in its sample. The V gene is TRBV7-2, the J gene TRBJ2-7; 12 nucleotides match TRBD2. The CDR3 sequence is 14 residues long. V lost 5 bases, J lost 3 bases, and 2 bases stayed unmatched. Germline CDR1 reads SGHTA; CDR2 reads FQGNSA. The CDR3 protein is CASSPTSGSYEQYF. The CDR3 nucleotides are TGTGCCAGCAGCCCGACTAGCGGGAGCTACGAGCAGTACTTC.

The rearrangement uses TRBV5-4 and TRBJ1-3; no firm D call. The germline V gene has CDR1 SGHNT and CDR2 YYREEE (reference sequence). The CDR3 totals 16 residues. Trimming took off 4 bases at V and 0 bases at J, with 14 bases between the two ends. This CDR3 reads CASSAGLSHSGNTIYF. The CDR3 bases are TGTGCCAGCAGCGCGGGCCTTTCCCACTCTGGAAACACCATATATTTT.